This T cell receptor (beta chain) was documented in a study of shared clonotypes between healthy human individuals (dated by TCRdb to the early 2020s). Broadly, across the study: A couple of women and a few men aged 18 to 49 years were included in the cohort. For each donor, CD4 naive and CD4 memory were each run on three plates, CD8 naive on two plates, and CD8 memory on one plate. To increase sequencing depth and limit assay-specific biases, different laboratories used diverse techniques to prepare libraries and sequence TCR repertoires. Per donor, leukapheresis produced somewhere between about 0.85 and 10 billion PBMCs. To estimate repertoire size and how much clonotype sharing occurs between individuals, the study deeply sequenced the blood TCR repertoires of roughly 5 healthy adults.

What the authors observed across the whole study: Based on pairwise subsampling, the degree of clonotype sharing among donors was expected to be affected by sequencing depth. Naive subsets generally had larger estimated clonotype richness than memory subsets did. Higher generation probabilities were observed for clonotypes shared by all four sorted-subset donors than for non-shared clonotypes. Sampling was restricted to blood, and TCR repertoires in tissues likely differ from the TCR repertoires found in blood. The genetic and exposure-history diversity represented was limited by the small number of donors. When several donors were compared, the shared fraction of clonotypes was 5% to 6.5% for naive CD4, about 4% for naive CD8, roughly 2.3% for memory CD4, and 0.4% for memory CD8. Rarefaction of sorted-subset datasets indicated incomplete sequencing despite the large sequencing depth.

As encoded in the germline V gene, CDR1 is SGHRS while CDR2 is YFSETQ. Taken from cysteine to phenylalanine, the CDR3 has 15 residues. The retained sequence is limited to the CDR3, 45 bases, with the frame set at the first base. TCR CDR3 regions were amplified from genomic DNA by multiplex PCR using the deep immunoSEQ assay. Genomic DNA extracted from each cell subset was distributed evenly over all wells of several immunoSEQ 96-well plates, and each plate served as one replicate. Each replicate PCR for sorted subsets received around 0.2 ug genomic DNA, equal to 28,000 or so T cell genomes. Purified libraries were measured with a Qubit 3.0 fluorometer, size-checked on a Bioanalyzer 2100, and measured again with the KAPA Library Quantification kit. Each immunoSEQ 96-well plate was sequenced on its own single-read 150-cycle Illumina NextSeq 550 flow cell. The authors' pipeline ran thus. Because the immunoSEQ output included only junctional sequences and no quality scores, the filtering could not be the same as the filtering used for full-length reads. Sequences were annotated with PyIR, a Python wrapper for IgBLAST v1.9, and V/J genes and CDR3 were assigned using IMGT germline references. Reads were filtered out if the reads had weak V/J assignments (E-value above 1e-6), no CDR3, stop codons, out-of-frame junctions, or ambiguous translated residues. V3J clonotypes were defined by identical inferred V gene, J gene, and CDR3 amino acid sequence. To compute the percentage overlap between repertoires, the number of shared unique clonotypes was divided by the size of the smaller repertoire. RTK rarefaction, the Chao1 estimator, and Recon v2.1 estimates of unobserved clonotypes were used to assess repertoire richness. OLGA was used to compute generation probabilities for all TCRbeta clonotypes that the gDNA method yielded from four donors. Not all clones reach the TCRdb copy of this immuneACCESS table, which keeps in-frame sequences only. Checked studies attribute under half of the gap to unresolved V genes and leave the rest unexplained. V, J and clone size derive from that table, while D and trimming were established from the DNA sequence. Present in this sample are some 1.4 million clones, more than 95% of which were seen just once. Of the sample, about 1.2% is held by the ten largest clones.

Donors were healthy HIV-negative adults with no recently reported acute infections or vaccinations. Only Caucasian adults living in Nashville, Tennessee, USA were represented among the donors. CD4+ T cells were enriched by magnetic negative selection, after which naive cells were positively selected on CD45RA and the negative fraction was taken as the memory subset. Blood was obtained by leukapheresis, after which PBMCs were separated by Ficoll-Histopaque density gradient centrifugation and cryopreserved in liquid nitrogen vapor phase. Analytical flow cytometry was used to check the purity and quantity of every magnetically sorted T cell population. Genomic DNA was isolated from every sorted fraction and measured by UV absorbance on a Nanodrop 2000c. As regards this clone: What antigen it recognizes has not been identified. One end of the junction fails to match germline, which may point to a read error.

The receptor was isolated from a man younger than 40 in good health. The sample was naive CD4+ T cells sorted from blood. Taken with the paper, the label for cell subset or site translates to: CD45RA+ positively selected. This receptor chain uses TRBV5-1 and TRBJ2-6; no confident D gene assignment can be made. CDR3 protein: CASSLGPSGVNVLTF. The DNA sequence reads TGCGCCAGCAGCTTAGGGCCTTCTGGGGTCAACGTCCTGACTTTC. The reference TRBV5-1 and TRBJ2-6 proteins fill in what lies around the CDR3, so the full variable domain reads KAGVTQTPRYLIKTRGQQVTLSCSPISGHRSVSWYQQTPGQGLQFLFEYFSETQRNKGNFPGRFSGRQFSNSRSEMNVSTLELGDSALYLCASSLGPSGVNVLTFGAGSRLTVL.